This T cell receptor (beta chain) stems from a study of T cell changes during pregnancy in multiple sclerosis. V was trimmed by 5 bases and J by 6 bases, leaving 10 bases between them. Germline assignment: CDR1 SGHTA and CDR2 FQGNSA. The CDR3 has 12 residues. This table comes from immunoSEQ multiplex PCR, and its TCRdb copy is limited to in-frame clones, with some not included. The table records about 70,000 clones, 80% to 95% of them present only once. This chain joins TRBV7-2 and TRBJ1-1, with D possibly matching TRBD1 (6 bases). The receptor's source is a female donor with multiple sclerosis, enrolled in a pregnancy study. The sample consisted of CD4+ T cells from peripheral blood mononuclear cells, taken after pregnancy. The CDR3 nucleotides read TGTGCCAGCAGCCCACAGGGCGCTGAAGCTTTCTTT. This encodes CASSPQGAEAFF.